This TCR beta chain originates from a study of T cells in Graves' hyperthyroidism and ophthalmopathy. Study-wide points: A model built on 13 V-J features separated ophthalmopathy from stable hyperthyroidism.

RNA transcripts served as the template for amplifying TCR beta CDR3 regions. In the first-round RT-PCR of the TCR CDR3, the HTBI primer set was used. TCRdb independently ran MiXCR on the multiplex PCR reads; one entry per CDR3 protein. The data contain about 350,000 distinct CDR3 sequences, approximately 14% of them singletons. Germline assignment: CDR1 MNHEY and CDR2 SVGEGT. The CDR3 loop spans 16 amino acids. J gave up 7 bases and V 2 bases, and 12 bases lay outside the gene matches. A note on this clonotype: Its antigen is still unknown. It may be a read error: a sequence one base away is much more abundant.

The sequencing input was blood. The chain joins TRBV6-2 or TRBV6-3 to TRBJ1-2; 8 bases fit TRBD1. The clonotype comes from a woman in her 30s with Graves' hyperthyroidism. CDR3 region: CASSYRGQGVSSGYTF. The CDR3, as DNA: TGTGCCAGCAGTTACCGCGGACAGGGAGTTAGTAGTGGCTACACCTTC.